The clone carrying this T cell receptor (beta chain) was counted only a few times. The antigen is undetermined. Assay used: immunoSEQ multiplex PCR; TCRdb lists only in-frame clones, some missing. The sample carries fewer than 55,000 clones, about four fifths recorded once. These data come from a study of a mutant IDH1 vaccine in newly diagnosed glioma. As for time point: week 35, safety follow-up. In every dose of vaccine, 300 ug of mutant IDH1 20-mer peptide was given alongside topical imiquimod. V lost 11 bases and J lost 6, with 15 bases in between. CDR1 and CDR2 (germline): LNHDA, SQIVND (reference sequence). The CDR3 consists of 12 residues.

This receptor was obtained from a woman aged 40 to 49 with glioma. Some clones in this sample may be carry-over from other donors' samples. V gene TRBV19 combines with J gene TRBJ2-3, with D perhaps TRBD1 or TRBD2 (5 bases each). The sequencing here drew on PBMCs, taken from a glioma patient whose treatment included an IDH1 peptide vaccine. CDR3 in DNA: TGTGCCGCTAGCTCCTGGGGCGATACGCAGTATTTT. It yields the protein CAASSWGDTQYF. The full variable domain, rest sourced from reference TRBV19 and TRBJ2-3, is DGGITQSPKYLFRKEGQNVTLSCEQNLNHDAMYWYRQDPGQGLRLIYYSQIVNDFQKGDIAEGYSVSREKKESFPLTVTSAQKNPTAFYLCAASSWGDTQYFGPGTRLTVL.